Shown below are 10 T cell receptor beta chains from a single sample sequenced in a study of blood T cell repertoires in COVID-19 (TCRdb year 2020). The library came from the immunoSEQ multiplex PCR assay. TCRdb re-hosts the immuneACCESS table, in-frame sequences only. Its copies lack some clones; in the studies checked, an unresolved V gene accounts for under half of them, and the cause for the rest is not known. This sample gives about 200,000 clones in total; around 84% of them show up just once. The leading ten clones occupy 5.9% of the sample. The sequenced sample consisted of peripheral blood. Source of these receptors: a man older than 75 with acute or convalescent COVID-19.

With regard to this clone: This sample also contains other DNA sequences that code for the same CDR3. Written as DNA, the CDR3 is TGTGCCAGCTCACCAGGACTAGGTGAGACCCAGTACTTC. Translated: CASSPGLGETQYF. The chain uses TRBV18 and TRBJ2-5; TRBD2 matches 7 bases. The CDR3 extends over 13 amino acids. Germline-derived CDR1 and CDR2 are KGHSH and LQKENI. V lost 2 bases, J lost 5 bases, and 2 bases stayed unmatched.

This chain connects TRBV11-2 to TRBJ2-3, with 7 bases lining up with TRBD1. The CDR3 has 15 amino acids. J gave up 3 bases and V 3 bases, and 6 bases lay outside the gene matches. Germline V gene lookup returns CDR1 SGHAT and CDR2 FQNNGV. CDR3 coding DNA: TGTGCCAGCAGCTTTCAACAGGGGTTTACAGATACGCAGTATTTT. This translates into CASSFQQGFTDTQYF.

The gene calls are TRBV19 and TRBJ2-1; tentatively, D is TRBD1 (5 bases). Deletions cut 4 bases from V and 9 bases from J, with 10 bases between. CDR3 size: 12 residues. Per germline, CDR1 LNHDA and CDR2 SQIVND (reference sequence). This CDR3 is CASSNTGIEQFF. In nucleotides, the CDR3 is TGTGCCAGTAGTAACACAGGAATTGAGCAGTTCTTC.

J is TRBJ1-2 and V is TRBV6-5, with D possibly being TRBD1 (5 bases). The ends were cut back, 8 bases at V and 5 bases at J, with 15 bases in the middle. The CDR3 is 13 residues long. Germline CDR1 and CDR2: MNHEY and SVGAGI. The chain's CDR3 is CASGERDPYGYTF. The CDR3, as DNA: TGTGCCAGCGGAGAGCGGGACCCGTATGGCTACACCTTC.

This chain uses TRBV10-3 with TRBJ2-5; D is perhaps TRBD1 (7 bases). The CDR3 has 15 residues. The germline V gene has CDR1 ENHRY and CDR2 SYGVKD. V shed 3 bases and J shed 5 bases, with 16 bases lying between them. The CDR3 DNA follows: TGTGCCATCAGTGACCCCAGGGGGGTAAGGGAGACCCAGTACTTC. The encoded protein is CAISDPRGVRETQYF.

The chain combines TRBV7-9 with TRBJ2-1, with 8 bases lining up with TRBD1. The CDR3 runs to 15 residues. Germline V CDR1 and CDR2: SEHNR, FQNEAQ (reference sequence). V shed 1 base and J 7 bases; nucleotides not matched to a gene: 6. CDR3 in amino acids: CASSLVGTGNNEQFF. The CDR3 DNA reads as TGTGCCAGCAGCTTAGTTGGGACAGGAAATAATGAGCAGTTCTTC.

The chain carries TRBV7-2 and TRBJ2-2; no reliable D call. The CDR3 extends over 15 amino acids. V dropped 1 base and J dropped 1 base, with 7 bases sitting between them. Per germline, CDR1 SGHTA and CDR2 FQGNSA. The CDR3 region has the DNA TGTGCCAGCAGCTTAGTATCAGGGAACACCGGGGAGCTGTTTTTT. This translates into CASSLVSGNTGELFF.

CDR3 residues: CASTSQTMNTEAFF. As DNA, the CDR3 is TGTGCCAGCACCTCACAGACCATGAACACTGAAGCTTTCTTT. V gene TRBV7-2 combines with J gene TRBJ1-1, with D hard to call. There are 14 residues in the CDR3. Germline CDR1 is SGHTA and CDR2 is FQGNSA. Trimming shortened V by 7 bases and J by 0 bases, and 12 bases separated the two germline ends.

This clone was picked up one time. V and J are TRBV19 and TRBJ2-2; 9 bases line up with TRBD1. CDR1 and CDR2 (germline): LNHDA, SQIVND (reference sequence). This CDR3 is built from 15 residues. Unmatched junction bases numbered 7, after V lost 6 bases and J lost 5 bases. The CDR3 is CASRPGQGRTGELFF. As DNA, the CDR3 is TGTGCCAGTAGACCGGGACAGGGAAGGACCGGGGAGCTGTTTTTT.

The chain joins TRBV7-3 to TRBJ2-7; 9 bases are a match to TRBD2. This CDR3 is 14 amino acids long. V lost 11 bases to trimming and J lost 2 bases; unmatched junction nucleotides: 10. CDR1 is SGHTA, CDR2 FQGTGA, per germline. CDR3 DNA: TGTGCCGGGGGTAGGATAGCGGGAGCCTACGAGCAGTACTTC. Amino acids: CAGGRIAGAYEQYF.